This T cell receptor (beta chain) was recorded in a study of T cells in Graves' hyperthyroidism and ophthalmopathy. Overall study findings and caveats: Blood also carried most thyroid clonotypes expanded above 0.001.

Ophthalmopathy patients had Clinical Activity Score at least 3, NOSPECS grade at least 4, duration under 3 months. TCR beta CDR3 region amplification was performed from RNA transcripts. First-round RT-PCR of the TCR CDR3 relied on the HTBI primer set. From the multiplex PCR reads, TCRdb called clonotypes with MiXCR, one entry per CDR3 protein. There are 600,000 to 650,000 distinct CDR3 sequences in the sample; under 25% occur only once, and approximately 30% lies in the top ten. As to this clonotype: Its specificity is not known.

Germline CDR1 SNHLY, CDR2 FYNNEI. The V and J ends lost 5 bases and 12 bases respectively, with 8 bases between them. There are 11 residues in the CDR3. The sequence was collected from a man between 25 and 39 years old with Graves' ophthalmopathy. This chain joins TRBV2 and TRBJ1-6, with D unclear. The sample taken for sequencing was blood. This CDR3 is CASSSPEPLHF. The CDR3 DNA is TGTGCCAGCAGTTCCCCAGAACCCCTCCACTTT.